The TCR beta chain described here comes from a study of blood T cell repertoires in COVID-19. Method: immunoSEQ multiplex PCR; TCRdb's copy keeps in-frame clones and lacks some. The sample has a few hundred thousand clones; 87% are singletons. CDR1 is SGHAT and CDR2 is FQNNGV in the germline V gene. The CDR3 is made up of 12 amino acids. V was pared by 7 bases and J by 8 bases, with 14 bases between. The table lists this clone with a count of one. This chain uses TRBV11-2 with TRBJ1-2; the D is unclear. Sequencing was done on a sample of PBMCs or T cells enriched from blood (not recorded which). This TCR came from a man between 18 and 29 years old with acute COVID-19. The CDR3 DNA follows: TGTGCCAGCACAATCACTGGGCGAGGCTACACCTTC. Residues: CASTITGRGYTF.